This entry describes one T cell receptor beta chain. Antigen specificity is unknown. TCRdb re-called the 5' RACE reads with MiXCR, one entry per CDR3 protein. The data contain around 250,000 distinct CDR3 sequences, approximately 20% of them singletons. The sample comes from a study of CD8 T cells in ankylosing spondylitis. Notes on the study in general: Reports say disease-linked clones showed up significantly more in matched ankylosing spondylitis synovial fluid. Disease-linked clones bore a CD8+ phenotype and were relatively rare in peripheral blood. Earlier studies detected some motif variants in reactive arthritis synovial fluid and blood.

The TCR sequence derives from a male donor with ankylosing spondylitis or in good health (not recorded which). What was sequenced was blood, either unsorted or a sorted T cell fraction (not recorded which).

The CDR3 spells CASSSRLVYNEQFF. The CDR3 DNA reads as TGTGCCAGCAGCTCCAGACTAGTCTACAATGAGCAGTTCTTC. The J gene is TRBJ2-1, the V gene TRBV7-9; a weak D match, TRBD2 (6 bases). This CDR3 region has 14 residues. The germline V gene encodes CDR1 SEHNR and CDR2 FQNEAQ (reference sequence). Trimming cost V 4 bases and J 3 bases, with 10 bases left between them.